This T cell receptor beta chain is from a study of T cell responses to AZD1222 COVID-19 vaccine. CDR3 length equals 16 residues. Per germline, CDR1 SGHAT and CDR2 FQNNGV. V was clipped by 6 bases and J by 4 bases; unmatched bases: 8. The method was immunoSEQ multiplex PCR; TCRdb's version includes in-frame clones alone and lacks a portion of them. The repertoire holds over 150,000 clones, with 86% as singletons. The genes are TRBV11-2 and TRBJ2-2; 10 nucleotides match TRBD2. The sequence was obtained from an adult in good health. The starting material was peripheral blood, obtained on day 0 of MenACWY control vaccination. The CDR3 sequence is CASSVRAGGFTGELFF. The CDR3 region has the DNA TGTGCCAGCAGTGTCAGAGCGGGAGGGTTCACCGGGGAGCTGTTTTTT.